This T cell receptor (beta chain) stems from a study of cytomegalovirus exposure and HLA in healthy donors (dated by TCRdb to 2015 to 2018). About the study as a whole: An earlier analysis of fewer than 750 of the donors reported roughly 300 Gb of sequence data and some 110 million unique TCR beta sequences obtained from some 170 million T cells. Approximately 300 gigabases of sequencing data and 78 million or so unique TCR sequences were included in an early release covering roughly 600 HLA-typed donors. The genetic ancestry cluster associated with self-reported Caucasian donors included roughly four fifths of the 398 genotyped donors. The aim of the study was to test whether cataloging public T cell receptors could identify signatures of past pathogen exposure. The study profiled the T cell repertoires of 500 to 800 subjects by immunosequencing and related them to cytomegalovirus serostatus. Besides the first cohort of 666 subjects, a separate validation cohort made up of over 95 different subjects was used. High-throughput TCR immunosequencing, statistical association of individual TCRs with disease status, and machine learning were combined to predict cytomegalovirus infection status. In a later analysis, previously published TCR beta repertoires from some 640 donors were re-analyzed and high-resolution HLA genotyping was added so that TCR occurrence patterns could be studied. Rather than drawing on any new phenotypic data, the later analysis identified candidate immune exposures from TCR beta sequences and the way those sequences occurred across donors. In an earlier analysis of roughly 600 of the donors, high-throughput TCR beta sequencing was used to judge whether each TCR beta V gene segment behaved as functional or pseudogenic. Alongside the repertoire data, information on donor age, sex, ethnicity and CMV serostatus was compiled. A later genetic analysis took genome-wide SNP genotypes for about three fifths of the 666 donors and used that subset as a discovery cohort. Every repertoire in the discovery cohort had been generated on one and the same sequencing platform. HLA typing covered class I and class II loci at four-digit resolution. Typing coverage differed by locus: A, B, C, DRB1 and DQB1 were typed in about 620-630 donors, DQA1 in about 500, DPA1 in around 580, and DPB1 in just under 490. A few DR-DQ haplotypes were treated as single units for association and clustering because of strong linkage in the cohort. On average, roughly 200,000 unique TCR beta nucleotide sequences were sequenced per donor among a few hundred genotyped donors of the cohort, with 15% to 20% of those sequences being non-productive.

Inclusive of the bounding cysteine and phenylalanine, the CDR3 is 12 residues long. Left in the record is the CDR3 DNA by itself, 36 bases read in frame from the first base. V was cut back by 5 bases and J by 5 bases, leaving a gap of 10 bases between them. CDR1 is given as GTSNPN and CDR2 as SVGIG, both from the germline V gene (reference sequence). Note on this clone: Its antigen remains unidentified. Per-base qualities were not stored, and no clone one base away is much larger.

The library relied on the immunoSEQ multiplex PCR assay. For the multiplex PCR, a mixture combining 60 forward primers for TCR Vbeta segments and 13 reverse primers for TCR Jbeta segments was used. The CDR3 region of rearranged TCR beta genes was amplified from genomic DNA by a multiplex PCR assay. The amplified TCR beta libraries were sequenced on the Illumina HiSeq System as 87-base-pair reads. For the original study's pipeline: A later analysis tallied around 82 million unique TCR beta chains across the 640 or so repertoires, and approximately 9.9 million of those chains were shared by two or more donors. Raw reads were error-corrected and collapsed into unique sequences by a nearest-neighbor algorithm in which closely related sequences were merged to remove PCR and sequencing errors. Alignment of CDR3 sequences to IMGT reference sequences was used to assign V, D and J gene segments. For a sequence to be retained, at least a six-nucleotide match to both a V gene segment and a J gene segment was required. A rearrangement was called productive if the CDR3 had no stop codons and remained in frame with V and J, and every other rearrangement was called non-productive. CDR3 was defined according to IMGT convention as the region running from the second conserved V-encoded cysteine to the conserved J-encoded phenylalanine. Sequences without an unambiguous match to a single V gene segment were excluded from the earlier analysis of 450 to 650 of the donors. An earlier analysis of several hundred of the donors called V segments functional above 56.7% productive rearrangements and segregating when the between-donor standard deviation exceeded 5%. A statistical classification framework was built for diagnosing cytomegalovirus status from the catalog of TCR beta chain sequences. A later analysis assigned V and J genes by comparing TCR nucleotide sequences with IMGT/GENE-DB human TR gene sequences. Using the TCRdist pipeline, a later analysis assigned CDR3 sequences along with most-parsimonious VDJ recombination scenarios. In a later analysis, every TCR beta chain was defined by the combination of its CDR3 amino acid sequence and its V-gene family, and reads without a unique V-gene family were dropped. As a way to deal with suspected cross-contamination and a sequencing artifact, a later analysis dropped hundreds of nucleotide sequences that were highly shared and had low generation probability. A later analysis calculated a clonal expansion index for each public chain from normalized within-repertoire ranks of inferred template counts. Generation probabilities in a later analysis came from a VDJ recombination model fitted to out-of-frame rearrangements, and those results were checked against IGoR. In a later analysis, TCR-TCR, TCR-HLA and TCR-CMV co-occurrence was scored with hypergeometric tests, and a repertoire-size bias correction was applied to TCR pairs. False discovery rates were estimated in a later analysis by permuting HLA or CMV assignments 20 times. In a later analysis, co-occurring TCRs were grouped using DBSCAN, and TCRdist sequence similarity was added for clustering within HLA-allele-positive subsets. Repertoires with fewer than 30,000 or more than 120,000 public chains, plus five repertoires with anomalous nucleotide sharing, were excluded from co-occurrence clustering. TCRdb retrieved this table from immuneACCESS and kept in-frame rearrangements only. Not all clones are present; in checked studies, unresolved V genes account for under half, and no reason is known for the remainder. V and J calls and clone size come straight from that table; D and trimming were deduced from the DNA. For this sample there are approximately 200,000 clones; approximately 80% appear just once. The ten largest clones add up to 1.1% to 1.5% of the sample.

The cohort comprised fewer than 700 healthy bone marrow donors. At the time of sampling, every cohort member was nominally healthy, though immune exposures that went unrecorded were likely present. The donor was CMV seronegative and was included in the group of about 400 seronegative cohort members. Every donor gave a peripheral blood sample, and the peripheral blood mononuclear cells from that sample were used for TCR beta sequencing. The Qiagen DNeasy Blood Extraction Kit was used to extract genomic DNA from the blood cell samples. Findings and caveats that apply to the study as a whole: Because the 87-base-pair reads could not distinguish some IMGT-functional V segments, including TRBV6-2 and TRBV6-3, those segments were excluded. According to the authors, the approach could potentially be generalized to other disease states and immunological phenotypes. A cluster of highly shared sequence variants was judged likely to be a technical artifact of the sequencing pipeline. A further reported finding was that TCR beta sequences accurately predicted the HLA-A and HLA-B alleles for most subjects in the first cohort. In a later analysis, TCR association rates were found to vary across HLA loci, with the most associated TCRs seen for DRB1 alleles and the fewest for HLA-C alleles. In an earlier analysis of about 600 of the donors, most TCR beta V segments appeared in productive rearrangements about 90% or about 30% of the time, broadly matching IMGT annotations. CMV serostatus was the only immune exposure information available for the cohort. HLA typing was unavailable for some donors at each locus, so association tests used only the typed subset. In the study, around 150 TCR beta chains were listed as associated with cytomegalovirus. Roughly uniform sequencing depth across donors was assumed in presence/absence analyses, although this assumption may not hold. While some public TCRs were present in many individuals, most TCR sequences turned up only very rarely across donors. Linkage disequilibrium might explain the correlated functional status among segregating V segments, but an unknown experimental factor could not be ruled out. This cohort had only TCR beta chains sequenced, and the lack of alpha or paired-chain data limited which features could be detected. Compared with the approximately 720-donor mean, donors in an Asian-associated ancestry cluster had fewer N-insertions in productive TCRs, according to a later genetic analysis. In a later analysis, HLA-associated TCR beta chains were found to be more clonally expanded and to have lower generation probabilities than equally common non-associated chains. According to a later analysis, parvovirus B19, influenza, CMV and Epstein-Barr virus appeared linked to several top co-occurrence clusters. V-gene and J-gene trimming of TCR beta chains was associated with a missense DCLRE1C variant in a later genetic analysis, and the association was replicated in an independent cohort. In vitro tests confirmed that a few of the cytomegalovirus-associated TCR beta chains recognize cytomegalovirus antigens. The classifier was reported to diagnose cytomegalovirus status with high specificity and sensitivity in both the original cohort and the validation cohort. Strong co-occurrence of HLA alleles, especially DR and DQ, made assigning TCR associations to individual alleles difficult. At a false discovery rate of 0.05, a later analysis linked 16,951 TCR beta sequences to specific HLA alleles. According to a later analysis, most CMV-associated TCR beta chains appeared to be HLA-restricted, and the HLA associations seemed to be driven largely by CMV exposure. Because counts were too low, about 18 rarely observed V segments, including chromosome 9 orphons, were excluded from the earlier analysis of fewer than 650 of the donors.

The receptor was isolated from a girl aged 5 to 17 in good health and CMV-seronegative. The rearrangement joined TRBV30 to TRBJ1-3; the D segment cannot be called with confidence. The sample taken for sequencing was PBMCs. CDR3 sequence: CAWGDRRNTIYF. The DNA is as follows: TGTGCCTGGGGAGATAGGAGAAACACCATATATTTT.